The 12 T cell receptor beta chains given below trace back to one sample, sequenced in a study of CD8 T cells in Susac syndrome. Random hexamers primed reverse transcription of about 0.5 to 1 ug RNA. TCRdb re-called the immunoSEQ multiplex PCR reads with MiXCR, one entry per CDR3 protein. The sample has approximately 25,000 distinct CDR3 sequences; just under 95% are singletons. Sequencing was done on a sample of CD8+ T cells from PBMCs. The source of these receptors is a human donor with Susac syndrome.

The genes are TRBV5-1 and TRBJ2-5, with 12 bases that match TRBD2. Germline-derived CDR1 and CDR2 are SGHRS and YFSETQ. The length of the CDR3 is 17 residues. The junction had 7 bases not matched to a gene; V was cut back by 0 bases and J by 4 bases. Written as DNA, the CDR3 is TGCGCCAGCAGCTTGGAGGCTAGCGGGGGGGCCCGAGAGACCCAGTACTTC. Protein sequence: CASSLEASGGARETQYF. The full variable domain, with the rest looked up from reference TRBV5-1 and TRBJ2-5, is KAGVTQTPRYLIKTRGQQVTLSCSPISGHRSVSWYQQTPGQGLQFLFEYFSETQRNKGNFPGRFSGRQFSNSRSEMNVSTLELGDSALYLCASSLEASGGARETQYFGPGTRLLVL.

This rearrangement joins TRBV29-1 to TRBJ1-2; perhaps TRBD1 as D (5 bases). Trimming left V 3 bases short and J 6 bases short, with 14 bases between. This CDR3 has 13 residues. The germline CDR1 and CDR2 sequences are SQVTM and ANQGSEA. The CDR3 bases are TGCAGCGTTGATCCCCCAGGGACCGATGGCTACACCTTC. This sequence encodes CSVDPPGTDGYTF.

V usage is TRBV5-1 and J usage is TRBJ1-6; 9 bases are a match to TRBD1. Germline V gene sequence: CDR1 SGHRS, CDR2 YFSETQ. This CDR3 is 15 amino acids long. V was pared by 0 bases and J by 8 bases, with 3 bases of the junction left unmatched. CDR3: CASSLGGQGDSPLHF. CDR3 nucleotides: TGCGCCAGCAGCTTGGGGGGACAGGGCGATTCACCCCTCCACTTT.

V usage is TRBV6-5 and J usage is TRBJ1-1; unclear D gene. The germline gives CDR1 MNHEY, CDR2 SVGAGI. The CDR3 totals 14 residues. V gave up 4 bases and J gave up 5 bases, with 14 bases separating them. In DNA, the CDR3 is TGTGCCAGCAGTTCCCAGGACTTTAGGACTGAAGCTTTCTTT. Its protein product is CASSSQDFRTEAFF.

V and J are TRBV7-2 and TRBJ2-1; no reliable D call. With 5 bases removed from V and 3 bases from J, the gap between germline ends came to 20 bases. This CDR3 comprises 17 residues. The germline CDR1 and CDR2 sequences are SGHTA and FQGNSA. The CDR3 DNA follows: TGTGCCAGCAGCCCCCAACCCGTGATAAGCGACTACAATGAGCAGTTCTTC. Its translation: CASSPQPVISDYNEQFF.

The chain links TRBV6-2 or TRBV6-3 to TRBJ2-7; D is unresolved. V was pared by 3 bases and J by 2 bases, with 8 bases between. The CDR3 contains 13 residues. Looked up from germline, CDR1 is MNHEY and CDR2 is SVGEGT. This chain's CDR3 is CASSYSVTYEQYF. Here the CDR3 DNA reads TGTGCCAGCAGTTATTCCGTGACCTACGAGCAGTACTTC.

The genes are TRBV5-1 and TRBJ2-7; 7 bases fit TRBD1. Germline CDR1 SGHRS, CDR2 YFSETQ. The CDR3 spans 14 residues. The ends lost 0 bases at V and 3 bases at J; junction bases unmatched: 3. This chain's CDR3 is CASSLAGQYYEQYF. Here the CDR3 DNA reads TGCGCCAGCAGCTTGGCGGGACAGTACTACGAGCAGTACTTC.

As concerns this clonotype: The junction departs from the called germline gene at one end, perhaps through a read error. The V and J genes are TRBV7-7 and TRBJ2-2; no firm D call. The CDR3 extends over 12 amino acids. Germline V gene data show CDR1 as SSHAT and CDR2 as FNYEAQ (reference sequence). In nucleotides, the CDR3 is TGTGCTAGCAGCTCGAGTGGCGGGGAGCTGTTTTTT. Amino acids: CASSSSGGELFF.

This clonotype has only one observation. The V call is TRBV27, the J call TRBJ2-1; D is perhaps TRBD1 (6 bases). The germline gives CDR1 MNHEY, CDR2 SMNVEV (reference sequence). The V gene lost 2 bases and the J gene lost 0 bases, with 17 bases spanning the gap. The CDR3 is 18 residues long. Here the CDR3 reads CASSLTSYRVSSYNEQFF. The CDR3, as DNA: TGTGCCAGCAGTTTAACGTCCTACAGGGTTAGCTCCTACAATGAGCAGTTCTTC.

The chain recombines TRBV10-1 with TRBJ2-1; 8 nucleotides line up with TRBD2. Trimming at V came to 4 bases and at J to 1 base, leaving 12 bases not matched to a gene. The CDR3 loop spans 18 amino acids. The germline gives CDR1 WNHNN, CDR2 SYGVQD (reference sequence). The CDR3 reads CASSALNWRGASYNEQFF. In nucleotides, the CDR3 is TGCGCCAGCAGTGCCTTAAATTGGCGGGGGGCTTCCTACAATGAGCAGTTCTTC.

V and J are TRBV2 and TRBJ2-5, with TRBD1 matching 7 bases. CDR1 SNHLY and CDR2 FYNNEI come from the germline V gene. The V segment lost 5 bases and the J segment 0 bases; nucleotides outside the gene matches: 6. The CDR3 is 15 amino acids. The CDR3 bases are TGTGCCAGCAGTCCGGGACAGACGTACCAAGAGACCCAGTACTTC. Its translation: CASSPGQTYQETQYF.

The V and J genes are TRBV11-3 and TRBJ2-6, with D hard to call. V was cut by 3 bases and J by 0 bases, with 9 bases left in between. The CDR3 consists of 16 residues. Germline V lookup: CDR1 SGHNT, CDR2 YENEEA. CDR3 coding DNA: TGTGCCAGCAGCTTCCTGTATTACTCTGGGGCCAACGTCCTGACTTTC. Protein sequence: CASSFLYYSGANVLTF.